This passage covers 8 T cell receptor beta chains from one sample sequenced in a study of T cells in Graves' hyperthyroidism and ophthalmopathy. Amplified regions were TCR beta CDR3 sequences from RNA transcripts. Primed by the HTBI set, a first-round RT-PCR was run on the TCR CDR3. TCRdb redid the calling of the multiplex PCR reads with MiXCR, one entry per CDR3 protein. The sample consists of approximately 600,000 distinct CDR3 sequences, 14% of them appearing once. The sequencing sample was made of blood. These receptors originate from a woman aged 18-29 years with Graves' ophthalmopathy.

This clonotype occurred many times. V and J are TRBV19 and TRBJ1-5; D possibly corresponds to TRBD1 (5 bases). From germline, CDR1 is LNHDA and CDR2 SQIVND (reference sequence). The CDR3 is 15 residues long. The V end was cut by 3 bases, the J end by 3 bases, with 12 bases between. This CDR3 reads CASSIDQGNNQPQHF. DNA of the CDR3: TGTGCCAGTAGTATCGACCAGGGCAACAATCAGCCCCAGCATTTT.

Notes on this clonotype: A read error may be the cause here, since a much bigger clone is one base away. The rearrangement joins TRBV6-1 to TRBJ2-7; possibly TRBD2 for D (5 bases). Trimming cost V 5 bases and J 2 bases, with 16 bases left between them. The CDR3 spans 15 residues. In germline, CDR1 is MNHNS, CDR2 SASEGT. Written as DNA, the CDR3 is TGTGCCAGCAGTCTCCCTGCGGGTGCCCCCTACGAGCAGTACTTC. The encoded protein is CASSLPAGAPYEQYF.

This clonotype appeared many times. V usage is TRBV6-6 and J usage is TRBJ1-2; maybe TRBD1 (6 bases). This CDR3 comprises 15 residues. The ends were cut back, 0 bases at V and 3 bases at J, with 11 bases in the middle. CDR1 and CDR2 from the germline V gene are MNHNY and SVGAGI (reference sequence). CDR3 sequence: CASSYSGGAYYGYTF. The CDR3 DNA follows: TGTGCCAGCAGTTACTCTGGGGGGGCGTACTATGGCTACACCTTC.

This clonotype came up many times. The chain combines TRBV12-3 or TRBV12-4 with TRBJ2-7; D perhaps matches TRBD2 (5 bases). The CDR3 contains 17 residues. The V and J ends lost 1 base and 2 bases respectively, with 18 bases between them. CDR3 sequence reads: CASSLVLLRAGTYEQYF. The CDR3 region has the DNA TGTGCCAGCAGTTTAGTGCTCCTACGGGCGGGTACCTACGAGCAGTACTTC.

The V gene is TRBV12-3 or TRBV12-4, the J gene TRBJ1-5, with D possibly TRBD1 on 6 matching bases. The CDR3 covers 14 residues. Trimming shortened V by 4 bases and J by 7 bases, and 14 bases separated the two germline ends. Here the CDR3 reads CASSSYRDGQPQHF. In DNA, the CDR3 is TGTGCCAGCAGTTCATACAGGGATGGCCAGCCCCAGCATTTT.

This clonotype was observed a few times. The CDR3 spells CASSLGPSGRGSTNEKLFF. As DNA, the CDR3 is TGTGCCAGCAGCTTAGGACCCAGTGGTAGGGGTTCAACTAATGAAAAACTGTTTTTT. The chain recombines TRBV7-9 with TRBJ1-4, with a possible D match to TRBD1 (5 bases). V dropped 1 base and J dropped 0 bases, with 18 bases sitting between them. Germline CDR1 is SEHNR and CDR2 is FQNEAQ (reference sequence). This CDR3 is built from 19 residues. Supplemented by reference TRBV7-9 and TRBJ1-4, the full variable domain reads DTGVSQNPRHKITKRGQNVTFRCDPISEHNRLYWYRQTLGQGPEFLTYFQNEAQLEKSRLLSDRFSAERPKGSFSTLEIQRTEQGDSAMYLCASSLGPSGRGSTNEKLFFGSGTQLSVL.

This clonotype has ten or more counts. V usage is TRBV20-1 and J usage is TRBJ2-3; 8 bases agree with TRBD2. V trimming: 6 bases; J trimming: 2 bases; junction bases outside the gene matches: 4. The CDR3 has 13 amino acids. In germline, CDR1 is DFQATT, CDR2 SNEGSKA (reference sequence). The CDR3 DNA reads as TGCAGTGCAGCACTAGCGGCCACAGATACGCAGTATTTT. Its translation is CSAALAATDTQYF.

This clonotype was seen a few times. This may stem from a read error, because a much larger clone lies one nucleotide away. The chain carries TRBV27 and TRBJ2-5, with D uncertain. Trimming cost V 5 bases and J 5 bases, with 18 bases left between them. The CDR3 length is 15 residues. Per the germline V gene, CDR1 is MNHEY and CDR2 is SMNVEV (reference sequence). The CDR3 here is CASSRQFSPAETQYF. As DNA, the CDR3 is TGTGCCAGCAGTCGCCAGTTCTCCCCTGCCGAGACCCAGTACTTC.